This T cell receptor (beta chain) was captured by sequencing in a study of cytomegalovirus exposure and HLA in healthy donors. Study overall: About 200 million T cells yielded 110 million or so unique TCR beta sequences in earlier analysis. Of 300 to 500 genotyped donors, 81% grouped in the Caucasian-associated ancestry cluster.

Both 60 Vbeta primers and 13 Jbeta primers went into the PCR. Produced via immunoSEQ multiplex PCR; TCRdb's table is partial and in-frame only. The table lists around 170,000 clones, roughly three quarters of them singletons, with 2.5% to 3.5% in the top ten. Findings and caveats of the study: A later analysis appeared to link common viral pathogens to several of the most significant clusters. In vitro data verified a few CMV-associated chains as specific for CMV antigens.

A remark on this clone: Its antigen is currently unknown.

The junction had 15 bases not matched to a gene; V was cut back by 5 bases and J by 9 bases. Germline CDR1 is GTSNPN and CDR2 is SVGIG (reference sequence). This CDR3 contains 15 residues. The sequenced sample was PBMCs. The genes are TRBV30 and TRBJ2-2, with 7 bases identical to TRBD1. This TCR was sampled from a woman aged 50 to 60 in good health and CMV-seropositive. CDR3 sequence reads: CAWGPRGGLPRELFF. The CDR3, as DNA: TGTGCCTGGGGTCCTCGAGGGGGCCTCCCCCGGGAGCTGTTTTTT.